This T cell receptor beta chain was observed in a study of blood T cell repertoires in COVID-19. The germline V and J ends were trimmed by 5 bases and 8 bases, with 15 bases remaining between them. CDR1 SEHNR and CDR2 FQNEAQ come from the germline V gene (reference sequence). This CDR3 spans 13 amino acids. This clone was seen many times. Here immunoSEQ multiplex PCR was the method, and the copy in TCRdb shows in-frame clones only, minus some. The sample lists 150,000 to 170,000 clones; around 74% were seen once. Sequencing was done on a sample of peripheral blood. This TCR came from a woman older than 75 with acute or convalescent COVID-19. This chain uses TRBV7-9 with TRBJ1-2, with D possibly being TRBD1 (6 bases). The CDR3: CASSQDEGDGYTF. Here the CDR3 DNA reads TGTGCCAGCAGCCAGGATGAGGGGGACGGCTACACCTTC. Full variable domain (rest looked up from reference TRBV7-9 and TRBJ1-2): DTGVSQNPRHKITKRGQNVTFRCDPISEHNRLYWYRQTLGQGPEFLTYFQNEAQLEKSRLLSDRFSAERPKGSFSTLEIQRTEQGDSAMYLCASSQDEGDGYTFGSGTRLTVV.